Listed below are T cell receptor beta chains from one sample, sequenced in a study of CD8 T cells in Susac syndrome. A single record per CDR3 protein comes from TCRdb applying MiXCR to the immunoSEQ multiplex PCR reads. The sample contains roughly 200,000 distinct CDR3 sequences, roughly 94% of which appear only once. The sample comprised CD4+ T cells from PBMCs. These TCRs come from a human donor in good health. Both conserved end residues are part of each CDR3. The D gene is left open where the match is weak. The size of a clone is reported for some rows only, either as once, few or many, or as a class for expanded clones.

clone_size d_call j_call v_call cdr3_aa cdr3_nt
NA TRBD2 TRBJ2-1 TRBV13 CASSTTGLAHNEQFF TGTGCCAGCTCCACTACGGGACTAGCTCACAATGAGCAGTTCTTC
NA TRBD1 TRBJ2-7 TRBV5-1 CASSLDAGGRDEQYF TGCGCCAGCAGCTTGGATGCAGGGGGCCGAGACGAGCAGTACTTC
NA NA TRBJ2-2 TRBV3-1 CASSLGGSRSGELFF TGTGCCAGCAGCCTCGGGGGATCACGATCCGGGGAGCTGTTTTTT
NA NA TRBJ1-2 TRBV2 CASSEGLLSYTF TGTGCCAGCAGTGAAGGGCTTTTGAGCTACACCTTC
NA NA TRBJ2-3 TRBV29-1 CSVGASTDTQYF TGCAGCGTTGGGGCCAGCACGGATACGCAGTATTTT
NA NA TRBJ1-1 TRBV29-1 CSVGAGINTEAFF TGCAGCGTTGGTGCCGGGATCAACACTGAAGCTTTCTTT
NA NA TRBJ2-1 TRBV20-1 CSAPSRNSYNEQFF TGCAGTGCCCCATCTAGGAATTCCTACAATGAGCAGTTCTTC
NA TRBD2 TRBJ2-3 TRBV12-5 CASGLSGGTDTQYF TGTGCTAGTGGTTTGAGCGGGGGCACAGATACGCAGTATTTT
NA NA TRBJ1-5 TRBV15 CATSAGVSNQPQHF TGTGCCACCAGCGCCGGGGTTAGCAATCAGCCCCAGCATTTT
once NA TRBJ2-1 TRBV4-3 CASTPSGGGFDNEQFF TGCGCCAGCACCCCCTCAGGGGGGGGTTTCGACAATGAGCAGTTCTTC
once TRBD1 TRBJ2-2 TRBV15 CATSSPGQGVWELFF TGTGCCACCAGCAGTCCGGGACAGGGTGTCTGGGAGCTGTTTTTT
NA NA TRBJ1-1 TRBV20-1 CSALVDTEAFF TGCAGTGCCCTAGTAGACACTGAAGCTTTCTTT
NA TRBD2 TRBJ2-1 TRBV9 CASSEQPRVAGIEQFF TGTGCCAGCAGCGAGCAGCCGCGAGTAGCGGGCATCGAGCAGTTCTTC
NA TRBD1 TRBJ2-7 TRBV5-1 CASSLSATGASGEQYF TGCGCCAGCAGCTTGTCAGCAACAGGGGCCTCTGGAGAGCAGTACTTC
once NA TRBJ2-7 TRBV27 CASRRAPGQDYEQYF TGTGCCAGCAGACGTGCTCCGGGACAAGACTACGAGCAGTACTTC
NA NA TRBJ1-1 TRBV28 CASSSPQGGTAFF TGTGCCAGCAGTTCCCCACAGGGAGGTACAGCTTTCTTT
NA TRBD2 TRBJ2-5 TRBV3-1 CASSQVTGGGTQYF TGTGCCAGCAGCCAAGTGACGGGAGGGGGGACCCAGTACTTC
NA NA TRBJ2-3 TRBV6-5 CASSRTGDTQYF TGTGCCAGCAGCCGCACAGGGGATACGCAGTATTTT
once TRBD2 TRBJ2-3 TRBV29-1 CSERGGGTDTQYF TGCAGCGAGCGGGGGGGCGGCACAGATACGCAGTATTTT
NA TRBD2 TRBJ2-1 TRBV7-2 CASSLRLAGAYNEQFF TGTGCCAGCAGCTTACGACTAGCGGGAGCCTACAATGAGCAGTTCTTC
NA NA TRBJ1-2 TRBV19 CASSSPAGSYTF TGTGCCAGTAGTTCCCCCGCCGGGAGCTACACCTTC
NA TRBD1 TRBJ2-7 TRBV18 CASSPGTVNEQYF TGTGCCAGCTCGCCGGGGACAGTGAACGAGCAGTACTTC
NA NA TRBJ1-5 TRBV4-3 CASSLSYTASQPQHF TGCGCCAGCAGCCTCTCTTACACGGCAAGTCAGCCCCAGCATTTT
NA TRBD1 TRBJ1-2 TRBV2 CASSESGTDYGYTF TGTGCCAGCAGTGAAAGTGGGACAGACTATGGCTACACCTTC
NA TRBD1 TRBJ1-5 TRBV28 CASSGDRGNNQPQHF TGTGCCAGCAGCGGGGACAGGGGAAACAATCAGCCCCAGCATTTT
NA NA TRBJ2-3 TRBV30 CAWSAGRTDTQYF TGTGCCTGGAGTGCCGGACGCACAGATACGCAGTATTTT
NA NA TRBJ2-3 TRBV7-7 CASSSIGEDTQYF TGTGCCAGCAGCTCTATTGGGGAGGATACGCAGTATTTT
NA TRBD1 TRBJ2-7 TRBV19 CASSIGGQAYEQYF TGTGCCAGTAGTATAGGGGGACAGGCCTACGAGCAGTACTTC
NA NA TRBJ2-2 TRBV9 CASSVEGADTGELFF TGTGCCAGCAGCGTAGAAGGGGCGGACACCGGGGAGCTGTTTTTT
NA NA TRBJ1-2 TRBV15 CATSRDLRDRGYGYTF TGTGCCACCAGCAGAGATCTCCGCGATCGGGGCTATGGCTACACCTTC
NA NA TRBJ2-5 TRBV20-1 CSARDPGKETQYF TGCAGTGCTAGAGATCCGGGGAAGGAGACCCAGTACTTC
NA TRBD2 TRBJ2-3 TRBV2 CASSDPSTSGPTDTQYF TGTGCCAGCAGCGACCCCTCTACTAGCGGACCCACAGATACGCAGTATTTT
NA NA TRBJ1-5 TRBV2 CASSEGDSNQPQHF TGTGCCAGCAGTGAGGGGGATAGCAATCAGCCCCAGCATTTT
few NA TRBJ2-1 TRBV6-5 CASSSINEQFF TGTGCCAGCAGTTCGATCAATGAGCAGTTCTTC
NA NA TRBJ1-5 TRBV18 CASSPRGDNQPQHF TGTGCCAGCTCACCACGTGGGGACAATCAGCCCCAGCATTTT
NA TRBD1 TRBJ1-2 TRBV27 CASSRDRVTYGYTF TGTGCCAGCAGTCGGGACAGGGTGACCTATGGCTACACCTTC
few NA TRBJ1-1 TRBV5-1 CASSLLGNTEAFF TGCGCCAGCAGCTTGTTGGGGAACACTGAAGCTTTCTTT
NA TRBD2 TRBJ2-5 TRBV5-1 CASSLPRLAETQYF TGCGCCAGCAGCTTGCCCCGACTAGCGGAGACCCAGTACTTC
NA TRBD2 TRBJ2-5 TRBV20-1 CSARDPRLAPQETQYF TGCAGTGCTAGAGATCCGAGACTAGCGCCTCAAGAGACCCAGTACTTC
once NA TRBJ2-3 TRBV24-1 CATSGRADTQYF TGTGCCACCAGTGGCAGGGCAGATACGCAGTATTTT
NA TRBD2 TRBJ2-5 TRBV5-6 CASSTLPSGASETQYF TGTGCCAGCAGCACCTTGCCTAGCGGGGCTTCGGAGACCCAGTACTTC
once NA TRBJ1-4 TRBV11-1 CASSKEEEKLFF TGTGCCAGCAGCAAAGAGGAGGAAAAACTGTTTTTT
NA NA TRBJ1-1 TRBV12-3/TRBV12-4 CASRETLPNTEAFF TGTGCCAGCAGGGAGACTCTACCGAACACTGAAGCTTTCTTT
NA NA TRBJ2-5 TRBV29-1 CSVEVGGAGTQYF TGCAGCGTTGAGGTCGGCGGCGCGGGGACCCAGTACTTC
few NA TRBJ2-5 TRBV19 CASSNRETQYF TGTGCCAGTAGTAACAGGGAGACCCAGTACTTC
NA TRBD1 TRBJ2-5 TRBV4-2 CASSQSDREETQYF TGTGCCAGCAGCCAAAGTGACAGGGAGGAGACCCAGTACTTC
NA NA TRBJ2-4 TRBV27 CASSLSLGRQNIQYF TGTGCCAGCAGTTTATCCCTAGGGCGCCAAAACATTCAGTACTTC
NA NA TRBJ1-1 TRBV20-1 CSARGVGRWTEAFF TGCAGTGCTAGAGGGGTCGGACGGTGGACTGAAGCTTTCTTT
NA NA TRBJ1-5 TRBV20-1 CSARVSGVQPQHF TGCAGTGCTAGGGTATCAGGGGTTCAGCCCCAGCATTTT